This T cell receptor (beta chain) stems from a study of T cell responses to AZD1222 COVID-19 vaccine. Study-wide context: It was second doses at about 4 or about 12 weeks that were pooled.

Study conclusions and caveats: Spike-wide coverage was observed for vaccine-associated CD4 TCRs, with dominant responses at 160-218 and 743-854. Unmutated variant regions are reportedly targeted by nearly half of spike-specific TCRs.

Sequencing was performed with immunoSEQ multiplex PCR; in TCRdb, only in-frame clones are kept and a portion is missing. The sample holds 100,000 or so clones; around 83% are singletons and the top ten take 1.4%. Notes on this clone: No antigen is known for it.

The germline gives CDR1 MNHEY, CDR2 SVGEGT. Between the trimmed V and J ends, which lost 2 bases and 4 bases, there was a span of 11 bases. The CDR3 is made up of 14 amino acids. This chain joins TRBV6-2 or TRBV6-3 and TRBJ1-2, with TRBD1 as a possible D gene (6 bases). This sample comprised peripheral blood, obtained on day 0 of AZD1222 vaccination. The origin of this receptor is an adult in good health. The CDR3 nucleotides read TGTGCCAGCAGTTACGTGGGGGCCGGCTATGGCTACACCTTC. Protein sequence: CASSYVGAGYGYTF.